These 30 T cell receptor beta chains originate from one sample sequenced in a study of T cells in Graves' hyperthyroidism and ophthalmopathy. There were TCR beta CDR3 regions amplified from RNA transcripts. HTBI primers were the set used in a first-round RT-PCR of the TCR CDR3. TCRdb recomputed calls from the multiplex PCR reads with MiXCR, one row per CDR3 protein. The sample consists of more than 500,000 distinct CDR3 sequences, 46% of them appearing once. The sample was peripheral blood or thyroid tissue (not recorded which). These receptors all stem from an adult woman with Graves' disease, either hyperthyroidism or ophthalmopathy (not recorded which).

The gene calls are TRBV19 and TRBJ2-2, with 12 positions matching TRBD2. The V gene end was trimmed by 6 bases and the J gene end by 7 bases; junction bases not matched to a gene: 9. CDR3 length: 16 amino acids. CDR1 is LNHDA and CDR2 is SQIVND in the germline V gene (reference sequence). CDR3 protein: CASSLAGGQLDGELFF. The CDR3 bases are TGTGCCAGTAGCCTAGCGGGAGGGCAATTGGACGGGGAGCTGTTTTTT.

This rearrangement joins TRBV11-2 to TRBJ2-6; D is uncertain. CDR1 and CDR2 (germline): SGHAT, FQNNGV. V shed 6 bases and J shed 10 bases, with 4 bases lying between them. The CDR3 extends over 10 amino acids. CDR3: CASSSNVLTF. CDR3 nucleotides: TGTGCCAGCAGTTCGAACGTCCTGACTTTC.

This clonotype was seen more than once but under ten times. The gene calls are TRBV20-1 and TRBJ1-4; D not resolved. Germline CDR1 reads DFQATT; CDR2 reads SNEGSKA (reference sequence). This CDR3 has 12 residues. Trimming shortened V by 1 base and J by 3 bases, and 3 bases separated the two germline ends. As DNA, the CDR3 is TGCAGTGCTAGAGCCCCTAATGAAAAACTGTTTTTT. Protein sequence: CSARAPNEKLFF.

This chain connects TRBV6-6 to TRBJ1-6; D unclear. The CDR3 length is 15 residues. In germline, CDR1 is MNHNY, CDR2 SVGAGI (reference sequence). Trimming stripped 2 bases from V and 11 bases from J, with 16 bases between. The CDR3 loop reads CASSYRAASSTPLHF. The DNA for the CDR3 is TGTGCCAGCAGTTACCGGGCAGCTTCATCTACACCCCTCCACTTT.

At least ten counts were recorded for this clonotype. CDR3 bases: TGTGCCAGCAGCTTAAGTGGCGGGACATATGGGGCCAACGTCCTGACTTTC. Its translation is CASSLSGGTYGANVLTF. J is TRBJ2-6 and V is TRBV7-3; D may correspond to TRBD1 or TRBD2 (6 bases each). Germline V gene sequence: CDR1 SGHTA, CDR2 FQGTGA. The CDR3 extends over 17 amino acids. The V gene lost 1 base and the J gene lost 3 bases, with 13 bases spanning the gap.

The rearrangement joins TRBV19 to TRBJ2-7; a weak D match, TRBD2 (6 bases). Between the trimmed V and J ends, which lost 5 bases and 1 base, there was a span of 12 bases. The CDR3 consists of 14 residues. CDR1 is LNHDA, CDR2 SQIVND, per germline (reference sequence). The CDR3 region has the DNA TGTGCCAGTAGTCGGGTAGCGGCGTCCTACGAGCAGTACTTC. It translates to CASSRVAASYEQYF.

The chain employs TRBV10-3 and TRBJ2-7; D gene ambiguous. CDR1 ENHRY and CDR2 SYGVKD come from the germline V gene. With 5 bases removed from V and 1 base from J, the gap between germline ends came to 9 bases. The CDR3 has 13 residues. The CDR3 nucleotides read TGTGCCATCAGTCCAATGAGTTCCTACGAGCAGTACTTC. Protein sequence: CAISPMSSYEQYF.

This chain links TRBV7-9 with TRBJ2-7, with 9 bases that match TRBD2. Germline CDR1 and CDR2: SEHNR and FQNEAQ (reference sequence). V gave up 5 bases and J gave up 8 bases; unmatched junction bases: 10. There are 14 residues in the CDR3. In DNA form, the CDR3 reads TGTGCCAGCAGCCCCCCTAGCGGGGACTTGAAGCAGTACTTC. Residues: CASSPPSGDLKQYF.

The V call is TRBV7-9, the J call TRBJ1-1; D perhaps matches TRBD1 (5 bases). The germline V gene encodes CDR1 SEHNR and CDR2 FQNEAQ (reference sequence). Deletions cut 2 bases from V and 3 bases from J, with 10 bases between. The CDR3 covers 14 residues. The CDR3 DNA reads TGTGCCAGCAGCTTACGGGGCGCCGACACTGAAGCTTTCTTT. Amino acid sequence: CASSLRGADTEAFF.

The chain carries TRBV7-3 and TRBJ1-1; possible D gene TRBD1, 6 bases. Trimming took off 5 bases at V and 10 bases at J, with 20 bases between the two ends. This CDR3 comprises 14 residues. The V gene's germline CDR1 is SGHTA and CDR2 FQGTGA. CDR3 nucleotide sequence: TGTGCCAGCAGCAACCTGGGGACACCGTCTGGAGCTTTCTTT. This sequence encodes CASSNLGTPSGAFF.

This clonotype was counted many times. The CDR3, as DNA: TGTGCCAGCCCTTGGGGTCAGCCCCAGCATTTT. Protein sequence: CASPWGQPQHF. The chain couples TRBV11-1 to TRBJ1-5; D uncertain. CDR1 SGHAT and CDR2 FQDESV come from the germline V gene (reference sequence). With 8 bases removed from V and 6 bases from J, the gap between germline ends came to 8 bases. The CDR3 length is 11 residues.

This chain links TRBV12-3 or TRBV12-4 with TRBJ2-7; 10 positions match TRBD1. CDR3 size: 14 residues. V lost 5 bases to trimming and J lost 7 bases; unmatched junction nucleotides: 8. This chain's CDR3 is CASSPRGQGPEQYF. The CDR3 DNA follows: TGTGCCAGCAGTCCTCGGGGACAGGGGCCAGAGCAGTACTTC.

CDR3 sequence: CAISELGDRSGANVLTF. The CDR3 nucleotides read TGTGCCATCAGTGAGTTAGGGGACAGATCTGGGGCCAACGTCCTGACTTTC. The V gene is TRBV10-3, the J gene TRBJ2-6; 7 bases match TRBD1. V gave up 1 base and J gave up 1 base; unmatched junction bases: 4. This CDR3 spans 17 amino acids. Germline V gene lookup returns CDR1 ENHRY and CDR2 SYGVKD.

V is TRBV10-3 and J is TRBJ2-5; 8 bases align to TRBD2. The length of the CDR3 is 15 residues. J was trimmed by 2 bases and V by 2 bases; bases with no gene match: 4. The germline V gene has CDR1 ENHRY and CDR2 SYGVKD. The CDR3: CAISERTGGQETQYF. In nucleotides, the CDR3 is TGTGCCATCAGTGAGAGGACGGGAGGGCAAGAGACCCAGTACTTC.

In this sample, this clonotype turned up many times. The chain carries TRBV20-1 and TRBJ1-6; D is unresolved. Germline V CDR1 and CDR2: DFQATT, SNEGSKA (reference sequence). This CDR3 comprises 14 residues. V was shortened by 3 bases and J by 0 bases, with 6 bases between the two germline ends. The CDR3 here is CSARGFSYNSPLHF. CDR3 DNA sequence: TGCAGTGCTAGGGGATTCTCCTATAATTCACCCCTCCACTTT.

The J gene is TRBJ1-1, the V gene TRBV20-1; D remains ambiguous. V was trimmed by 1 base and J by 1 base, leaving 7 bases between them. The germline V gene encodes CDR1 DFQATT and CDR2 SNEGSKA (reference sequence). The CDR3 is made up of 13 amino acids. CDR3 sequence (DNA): TGCAGTGCTAGAGGACTGAAGAACACTGAAGCTTTCTTT. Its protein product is CSARGLKNTEAFF.

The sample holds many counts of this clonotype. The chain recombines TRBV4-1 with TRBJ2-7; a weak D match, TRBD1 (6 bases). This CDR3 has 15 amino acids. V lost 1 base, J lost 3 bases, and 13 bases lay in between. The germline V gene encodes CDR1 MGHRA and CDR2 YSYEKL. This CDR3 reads CASSQVLGAGYEQYF. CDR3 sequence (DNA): TGCGCCAGCAGCCAAGTACTGGGGGCGGGCTACGAGCAGTACTTC.

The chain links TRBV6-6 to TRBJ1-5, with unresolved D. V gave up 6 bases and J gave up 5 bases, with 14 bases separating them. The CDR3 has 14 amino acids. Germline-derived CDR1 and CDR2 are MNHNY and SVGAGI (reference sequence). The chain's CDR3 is CASSQAGADQPQHF. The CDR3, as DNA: TGTGCCAGCAGCCAGGCGGGTGCGGATCAGCCCCAGCATTTT.

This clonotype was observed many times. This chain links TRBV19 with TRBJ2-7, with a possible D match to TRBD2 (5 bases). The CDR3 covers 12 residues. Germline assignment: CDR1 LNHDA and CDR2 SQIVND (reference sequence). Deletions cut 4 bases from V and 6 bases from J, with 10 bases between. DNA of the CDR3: TGTGCCAGTAGTACGGACTCCGCCGAGCAGTACTTC. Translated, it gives CASSTDSAEQYF.

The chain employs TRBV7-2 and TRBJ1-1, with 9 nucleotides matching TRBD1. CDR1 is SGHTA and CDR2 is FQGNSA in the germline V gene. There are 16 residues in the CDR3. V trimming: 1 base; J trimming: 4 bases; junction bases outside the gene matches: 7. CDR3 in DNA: TGTGCCAGCAGCTTAGAGGGACAGGGAATGGTCACTGAAGCTTTCTTT. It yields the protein CASSLEGQGMVTEAFF.

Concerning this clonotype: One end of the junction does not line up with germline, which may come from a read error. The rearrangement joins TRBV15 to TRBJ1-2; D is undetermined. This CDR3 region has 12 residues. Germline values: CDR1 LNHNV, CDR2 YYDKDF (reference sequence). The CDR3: CASSVAGGRYTF. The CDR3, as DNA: TGTGCCAGCAGCGTAGCGGGAGGAAGGTACACCTTC.

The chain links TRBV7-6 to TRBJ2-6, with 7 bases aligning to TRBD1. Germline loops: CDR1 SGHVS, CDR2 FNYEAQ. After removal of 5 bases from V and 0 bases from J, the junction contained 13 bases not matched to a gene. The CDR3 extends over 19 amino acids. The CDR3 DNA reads TGTGCCAGCAGCCTACAGACAGGGCGCCCTCTCTCTGGGGCCAACGTCCTGACTTTC. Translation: CASSLQTGRPLSGANVLTF.

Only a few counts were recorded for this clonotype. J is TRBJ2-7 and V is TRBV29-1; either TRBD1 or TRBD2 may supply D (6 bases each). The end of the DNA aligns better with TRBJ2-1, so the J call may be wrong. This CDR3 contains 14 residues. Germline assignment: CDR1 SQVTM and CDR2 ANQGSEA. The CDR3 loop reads CSTRGVSLRDEQFF. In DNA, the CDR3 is TGCAGCACGAGGGGGGTCTCCCTGCGGGATGAGCAGTTCTTC.

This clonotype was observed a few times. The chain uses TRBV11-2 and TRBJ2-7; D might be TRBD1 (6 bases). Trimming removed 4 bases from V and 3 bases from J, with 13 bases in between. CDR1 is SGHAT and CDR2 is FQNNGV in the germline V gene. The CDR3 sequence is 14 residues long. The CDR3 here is CASSSNRQVYEQYF. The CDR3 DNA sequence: TGTGCCAGCAGCTCCAATAGACAGGTCTACGAGCAGTACTTC.

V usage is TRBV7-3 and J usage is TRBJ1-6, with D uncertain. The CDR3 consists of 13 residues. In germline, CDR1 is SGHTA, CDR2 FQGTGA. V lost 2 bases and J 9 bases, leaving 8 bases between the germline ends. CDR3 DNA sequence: TGTGCCAGCAGCTTAGGGGAGATTTCACCCCTCCACTTT. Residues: CASSLGEISPLHF.

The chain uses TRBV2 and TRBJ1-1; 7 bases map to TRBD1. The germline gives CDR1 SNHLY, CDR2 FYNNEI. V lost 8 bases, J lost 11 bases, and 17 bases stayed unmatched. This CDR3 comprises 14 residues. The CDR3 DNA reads TGTGCCAGCGTTGTTTTGGGGGAGGGGGCGCCCGCTTTCTTT. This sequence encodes CASVVLGEGAPAFF.

The CDR3 here is CASSFRTSGAYEQYF. CDR3 coding DNA: TGTGCCAGCAGCTTTAGGACTAGCGGCGCCTACGAGCAGTACTTC. The chain links TRBV11-2 to TRBJ2-7; 10 bases line up with TRBD2. The CDR3 totals 15 residues. V was pared by 3 bases and J by 2 bases, with 4 bases of the junction left unmatched. Germline loops: CDR1 SGHAT, CDR2 FQNNGV. The whole variable domain, remainder taken from reference TRBV11-2 and TRBJ2-7, is EAGVAQSPRYKIIEKRQSVAFWCNPISGHATLYWYQQILGQGPKLLIQFQNNGVVDDSQLPKDRFSAERLKGVDSTLKIQPAKLEDSAVYLCASSFRTSGAYEQYFGPGTRLTVT.

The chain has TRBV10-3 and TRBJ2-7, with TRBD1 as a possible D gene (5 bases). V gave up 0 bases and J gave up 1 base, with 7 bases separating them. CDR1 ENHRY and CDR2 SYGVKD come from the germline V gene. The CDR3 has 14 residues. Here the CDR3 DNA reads TGTGCCATCAGTGAGTCCAGGGCATCCTACGAGCAGTACTTC. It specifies CAISESRASYEQYF.

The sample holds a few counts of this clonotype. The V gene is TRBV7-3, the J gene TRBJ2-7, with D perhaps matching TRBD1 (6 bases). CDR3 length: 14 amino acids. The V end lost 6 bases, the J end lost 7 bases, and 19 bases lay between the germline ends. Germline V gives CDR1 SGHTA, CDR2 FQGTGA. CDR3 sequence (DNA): TGTGCCAGCAGTCCACAGGGAAACACCGGGGAGCAGTACTTC. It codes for CASSPQGNTGEQYF. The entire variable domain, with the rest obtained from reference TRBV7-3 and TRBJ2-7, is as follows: GAGVSQTPSNKVTEKGKYVELRCDPISGHTALYWYRQSLGQGPEFLIYFQGTGAADDSGLPNDRFFAVRPEGSVSTLKIQRTERGDSAVYLCASSPQGNTGEQYFGPGTRLTVT.

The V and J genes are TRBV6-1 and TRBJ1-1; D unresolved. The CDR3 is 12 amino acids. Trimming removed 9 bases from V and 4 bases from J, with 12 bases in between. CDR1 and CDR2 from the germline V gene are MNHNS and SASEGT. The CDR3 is CASTGQTTEAFF. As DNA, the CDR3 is TGTGCCAGTACCGGGCAGACCACTGAAGCTTTCTTT.